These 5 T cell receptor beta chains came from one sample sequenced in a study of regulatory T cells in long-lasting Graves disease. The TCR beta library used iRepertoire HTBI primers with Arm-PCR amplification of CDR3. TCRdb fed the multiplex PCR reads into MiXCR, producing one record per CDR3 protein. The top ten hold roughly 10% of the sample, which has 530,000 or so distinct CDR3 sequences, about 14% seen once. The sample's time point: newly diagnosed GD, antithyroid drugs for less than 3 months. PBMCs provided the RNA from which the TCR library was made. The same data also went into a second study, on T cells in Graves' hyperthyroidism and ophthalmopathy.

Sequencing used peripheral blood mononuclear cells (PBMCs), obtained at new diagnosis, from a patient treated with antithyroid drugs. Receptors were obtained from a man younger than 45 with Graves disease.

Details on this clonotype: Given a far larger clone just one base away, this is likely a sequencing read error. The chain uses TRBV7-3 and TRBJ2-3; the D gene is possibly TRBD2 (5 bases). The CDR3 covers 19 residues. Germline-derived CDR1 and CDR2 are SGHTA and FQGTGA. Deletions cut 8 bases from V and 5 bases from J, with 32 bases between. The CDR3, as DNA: TGTGCCAGCTCACTGTCGGATGGAACGAGAGGAGGTCATGGAGATACGCAGTATTTT. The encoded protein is CASSLSDGTRGGHGDTQYF.

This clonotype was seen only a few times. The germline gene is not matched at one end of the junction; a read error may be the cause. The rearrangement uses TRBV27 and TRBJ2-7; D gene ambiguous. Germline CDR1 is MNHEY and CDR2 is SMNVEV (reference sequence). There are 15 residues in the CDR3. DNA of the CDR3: TGTGCCAGCAGTTTCGGCAACGGAGACGGATACGGGCAGTACTTC. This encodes CASSFGNGDGYGQYF.

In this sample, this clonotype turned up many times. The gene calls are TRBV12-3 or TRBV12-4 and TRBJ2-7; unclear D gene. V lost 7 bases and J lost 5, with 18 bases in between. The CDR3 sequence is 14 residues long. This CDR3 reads CASKSDPEMDEQYF. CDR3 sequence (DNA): TGTGCCAGCAAGTCAGATCCCGAGATGGACGAGCAGTACTTC.

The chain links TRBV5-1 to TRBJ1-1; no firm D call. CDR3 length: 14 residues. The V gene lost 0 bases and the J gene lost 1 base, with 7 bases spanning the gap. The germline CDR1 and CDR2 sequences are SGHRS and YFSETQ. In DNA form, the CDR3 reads TGCGCCAGCAGCTTGGCATCAGAGAACACTGAAGCTTTCTTT. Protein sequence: CASSLASENTEAFF. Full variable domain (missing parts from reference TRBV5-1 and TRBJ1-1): KAGVTQTPRYLIKTRGQQVTLSCSPISGHRSVSWYQQTPGQGLQFLFEYFSETQRNKGNFPGRFSGRQFSNSRSEMNVSTLELGDSALYLCASSLASENTEAFFGQGTRLTVV.

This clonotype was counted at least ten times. This CDR3 reads CSVDGLVPQETQYF. The DNA of the CDR3 is TGCAGCGTTGACGGCTTAGTCCCCCAAGAGACCCAGTACTTC. This chain joins TRBV29-1 and TRBJ2-5; D not resolved. The CDR3 is made up of 14 amino acids. With 3 bases removed from V and 1 base from J, the gap between germline ends came to 12 bases. Germline CDR1 SQVTM, CDR2 ANQGSEA.